This TCR beta chain was identified during a study of cytomegalovirus exposure and HLA in healthy donors. The study, taken as a whole, reports: The records held CMV serostatus as the only immune exposure information. HLA alleles showed associations with around 15,000 TCR beta sequences in a later analysis, at a 0.05 false discovery rate.

Trimming took off 4 bases at V and 10 bases at J, with 8 bases between the two ends. The CDR3 spans 11 residues. The germline V gene has CDR1 MDHEN and CDR2 SYDVKM. In its sample, this clone was seen a few times. What it binds is not known. The study ran its PCR with 60 Vbeta and 13 Jbeta primers. Sequencing was performed with immunoSEQ multiplex PCR; in TCRdb, only in-frame clones are kept and a portion is missing. The sample carries 150,000 to 200,000 clones, 75% to 85% recorded once. The chain is built from TRBV28 and TRBJ2-4; D unresolved. The sequenced sample was PBMCs. This clonotype was sampled from a woman in her fifties or sixties in good health and CMV-seronegative. The CDR3 bases are TGTGCCAGCAGTTCCCTGAGGATTCAGTACTTC. Translating it yields CASSSLRIQYF.